This is a list of T cell receptor beta chains from one sample in a study of regulatory T cells in long-lasting Graves disease. TCRdb re-called the multiplex PCR reads through MiXCR, storing one row per CDR3 protein. The table lists a few hundred thousand distinct CDR3 sequences, approximately 16% of them singletons. This sample also belongs to another study, concerning T cells in Graves' hyperthyroidism and ophthalmopathy.

This material consisted of peripheral blood mononuclear cells (PBMCs), taken at new diagnosis, from a patient treated with antithyroid drugs. These receptors all stem from a man aged 40-49 years with Graves disease. The CDR3 runs from the conserved cysteine through the conserved F or W. The order of the fields is V gene, clone size, J gene, D gene, CDR3 protein, CDR3 DNA. A D gene is named only where the DNA matches it firmly. Only some rows state a clone size, as once, few, many or a class for expanded clones.

V gene: TRBV29-1; clone size: NA; J gene: TRBJ2-1; D gene: TRBD2; CDR3 protein: CSAPPGGVAYNEQFF; CDR3 DNA: TGCAGCGCACCACCCGGGGGGGTCGCCTACAATGAGCAGTTCTTC
V gene: TRBV6-5; clone size: many; J gene: TRBJ2-7; D gene: TRBD1; CDR3 protein: CASSLTGTGDFEQYF; CDR3 DNA: TGTGCCAGCAGTTTAACCGGGACAGGGGATTTTGAGCAGTACTTC
V gene: TRBV2; clone size: NA; J gene: TRBJ2-2; D gene: NA; CDR3 protein: CASREKLMAGELFF; CDR3 DNA: TGTGCCAGCAGGGAAAAACTCATGGCCGGGGAGCTGTTTTTT
V gene: TRBV29-1; clone size: NA; J gene: TRBJ2-7; D gene: NA; CDR3 protein: CSVEGGRIGEQYF; CDR3 DNA: TGCAGCGTTGAAGGGGGGAGGATAGGCGAGCAGTACTTT
V gene: TRBV20-1; clone size: many; J gene: TRBJ2-7; D gene: NA; CDR3 protein: CSVSRSGAAYEQYF; CDR3 DNA: TGCAGTGTATCAAGGTCAGGGGCGGCCTACGAGCAGTACTTC
V gene: TRBV6-2/TRBV6-3; clone size: many; J gene: TRBJ2-3; D gene: TRBD1; CDR3 protein: CASSYRTGGADTQYF; CDR3 DNA: TGTGCCAGCAGTTACCGGACAGGGGGTGCAGATACGCAGTATTTT
V gene: TRBV9; clone size: few; J gene: TRBJ2-3; D gene: NA; CDR3 protein: CASSGSKRPRGPTDTDTQYF; CDR3 DNA: TGTGCCAGCAGCGGATCCAAAAGACCCCGGGGCCCTACTGACACAGATACGCAGTATTTT
V gene: TRBV5-1; clone size: many; J gene: TRBJ2-3; D gene: NA; CDR3 protein: CASSFRGGPLITDTQYF; CDR3 DNA: TGCGCCAGCAGCTTCCGCGGGGGCCCTTTAATCACAGATACGCAGTATTTT
V gene: TRBV24-1; clone size: NA; J gene: TRBJ2-1; D gene: TRBD2; CDR3 protein: CATSDSGTSGGAASSDEQFF; CDR3 DNA: TGTGCCACCAGTGATTCCGGGACTAGCGGGGGGGCCGCCTCATCAGATGAGCAGTTCTTC
V gene: TRBV5-1; clone size: NA; J gene: TRBJ1-1; D gene: NA; CDR3 protein: CASSATVSNTEAFF; CDR3 DNA: TGCGCCAGCAGCGCGACAGTTTCGAACACTGAAGCTTTCTTT
V gene: TRBV7-3; clone size: many; J gene: TRBJ2-1; D gene: NA; CDR3 protein: CASSLVGRSAGGNEQFF; CDR3 DNA: TGTGCCAGCAGCTTAGTCGGAAGGTCGGCAGGGGGGAATGAGCAGTTCTTC
V gene: TRBV29-1; clone size: NA; J gene: TRBJ2-3; D gene: NA; CDR3 protein: CSVDGLVGGQQYF; CDR3 DNA: TGCAGCGTTGATGGACTAGTGGGGGGGCAGCAGTATTTT
V gene: TRBV11-2; clone size: many; J gene: TRBJ2-5; D gene: NA; CDR3 protein: CASSSRQQETQYF; CDR3 DNA: TGTGCCAGCAGCTCTCGACAGCAAGAGACCCAGTACTTC
V gene: TRBV2; clone size: NA; J gene: TRBJ1-2; D gene: NA; CDR3 protein: CASSEVRQALNYGYTF; CDR3 DNA: TGTGCCAGCAGTGAGGTACGGCAGGCCCTTAACTATGGCTACACCTTC
V gene: TRBV6-9; clone size: few; J gene: TRBJ2-1; D gene: NA; CDR3 protein: CASSYGGGEHEQFF; CDR3 DNA: TGTGCCAGCAGTTATGGCGGCGGGGAGCATGAGCAGTTCTTC
V gene: TRBV12-5; clone size: once; J gene: TRBJ1-6; D gene: NA; CDR3 protein: CASGLVPLGYRILPLHF; CDR3 DNA: TGTGCTAGTGGTTTGGTACCGTTGGGGTACCGAATTCTTCCCCTCCACTTT
V gene: TRBV10-3; clone size: once; J gene: TRBJ2-5; D gene: TRBD2; CDR3 protein: CAISPSGGGETQYF; CDR3 DNA: TGTGCCATCAGCCCAAGCGGGGGGGGAGAGACCCAGTACTTC
V gene: TRBV5-1; clone size: NA; J gene: TRBJ2-7; D gene: TRBD1; CDR3 protein: CASSRGQGPMEIQYF; CDR3 DNA: TGCGCCAGCAGTCGTGGACAGGGCCCGATGGAAATACAGTACTTC
V gene: TRBV9; clone size: many; J gene: TRBJ2-3; D gene: TRBD2; CDR3 protein: CASSAGGLAGVDTQYF; CDR3 DNA: TGTGCCAGCAGCGCCGGGGGGCTAGCGGGGGTGGATACGCAGTATTTT
V gene: TRBV5-1; clone size: many; J gene: TRBJ2-1; D gene: TRBD1; CDR3 protein: CASSLDRGLYNEQFF; CDR3 DNA: TGCGCCAGCAGCTTGGACAGGGGGCTGTACAATGAGCAGTTCTTC